The 24 T cell receptor beta chains below were found in one sample sequenced in a study of blood T cell repertoires in COVID-19. Using immunoSEQ multiplex PCR, the repertoire was profiled, and TCRdb retains in-frame clones only, with some absent. The data hold around 270,000 clones, with approximately 86% observed a single time. The specimen sequenced was peripheral blood. The receptors shown here come from a man between 25 and 39 years old with active or convalescent COVID-19.

The rearrangement joins TRBV4-1 to TRBJ1-2; a weak D match, TRBD1 (6 bases). V was clipped by 4 bases and J by 1 base, with 13 bases between them. Germline values: CDR1 MGHRA, CDR2 YSYEKL. The CDR3 extends over 15 amino acids. CDR3 bases: TGCGCCAGCAGCCCAACCCAGGGGAATAACTATGGCTACACCTTC. Its protein product is CASSPTQGNNYGYTF.

V and J are TRBV27 and TRBJ1-3; 7 bases line up with TRBD1. The CDR3 contains 14 residues. V lost 6 bases, J lost 4 bases, and 6 bases stayed unmatched. Looked up from germline, CDR1 is MNHEY and CDR2 is SMNVEV (reference sequence). CDR3 region: CASSPGQIGNTIYF. The CDR3 DNA reads TGTGCCAGCAGCCCGGGACAGATAGGAAACACCATATATTTT.

The genes are TRBV10-2 and TRBJ2-2, with a weak D call TRBD1 (6 bases). This CDR3 is built from 12 residues. V was cut by 6 bases and J by 8 bases, with 10 bases left in between. Germline lookup yields CDR1 WSHSY and CDR2 SAAADI. CDR3 nucleotides: TGCGCCAGCAGCCCCGGGACAGGGGAGCTGTTTTTT. The encoded protein is CASSPGTGELFF.

The rearrangement links TRBV7-8 to TRBJ1-5, with 7 bases identical to TRBD1. The CDR3 consists of 16 residues. The junction had 7 bases not matched to a gene; V was cut back by 4 bases and J by 1 base. Per germline, CDR1 SGHVS and CDR2 FQNEAQ. This CDR3 reads CASSSRDSLSNQPQHF. The CDR3 DNA is TGTGCCAGCAGCTCGCGGGACAGCCTAAGCAATCAGCCCCAGCATTTT.

J is TRBJ1-1 and V is TRBV10-2; D is possibly TRBD1 (5 bases). The V gene lost 3 bases and the J gene lost 0 bases, with 14 bases spanning the gap. Germline V gives CDR1 WSHSY, CDR2 SAAADI. The CDR3 contains 16 residues. In DNA, the CDR3 is TGCGCCAGCAGTGAAGGGGCAGCTAACATGAACACTGAAGCTTTCTTT. Protein sequence: CASSEGAANMNTEAFF.

Here the CDR3 DNA reads TGTGCCAGCAGCCCGGGACTAACCCGAGAGACCCAGTACTTC. Its protein is CASSPGLTRETQYF. The rearrangement uses TRBV6-5 and TRBJ2-5; 7 nucleotides align to TRBD2. This CDR3 comprises 14 residues. V shed 6 bases, J shed 4 bases, and the junction held 8 bases outside the gene matches. Germline V gene lookup returns CDR1 MNHEY and CDR2 SVGAGI.

The chain carries TRBV9 and TRBJ1-1, with 7 bases matching TRBD1. The length of the CDR3 is 15 residues. Germline assignment: CDR1 SGDLS and CDR2 YYNGEE. Germline trimming cut 4 bases from V and 6 bases from J; bases unmatched to any gene: 12. CDR3 in DNA: TGTGCCAGCAGCCCATGGGACAGCCTGATCGCTGAAGCTTTCTTT. It codes for CASSPWDSLIAEAFF.

The chain couples TRBV7-7 to TRBJ2-3; TRBD2 is a possible D gene (6 bases). Looked up from germline, CDR1 is SSHAT and CDR2 is FNYEAQ (reference sequence). Deletions cut 4 bases from V and 6 bases from J, with 11 bases between. The length of the CDR3 is 13 residues. This CDR3 is CASSSDYGDTQYF. The CDR3 DNA is TGTGCCAGCAGCTCGGACTACGGGGATACGCAGTATTTT.

V gene TRBV20-1 combines with J gene TRBJ2-5; possible D gene TRBD2, 5 bases. CDR1 is DFQATT, CDR2 SNEGSKA, per germline (reference sequence). V dropped 5 bases and J dropped 2 bases, with 15 bases sitting between them. The CDR3 covers 14 residues. In DNA form, the CDR3 reads TGCAGTGCTGGTGGTAGCGTTCAACAAGAGACCCAGTACTTC. It is translated as CSAGGSVQQETQYF.

This clone has just one count. This chain connects TRBV9 to TRBJ2-7; 9 bases map to TRBD1. There are 14 residues in the CDR3. Trimming took 0 bases from V and 6 from J; bases not matched to a gene: 4. Germline values: CDR1 SGDLS, CDR2 YYNGEE. The CDR3 region has the DNA TGTGCCAGCAGCGTAGCACAGGGGGCCGGCGAGCAGTACTTC. Translation gives CASSVAQGAGEQYF.

The CDR3 is CASSLGSGRQFNQPQHF. The CDR3 coding sequence is TGTGCCAGCAGCTTAGGGTCGGGTCGGCAGTTCAATCAGCCCCAGCATTTT. This chain connects TRBV7-8 to TRBJ1-5; D is undetermined. Germline CDR1 and CDR2: SGHVS and FQNEAQ. Trimming removed 1 base at V and 3 bases at J, with 16 bases between. The CDR3 sequence is 17 residues long. The full variable domain, rest sourced from reference TRBV7-8 and TRBJ1-5, is GAGVSQSPRYKVAKRGQDVALRCDPISGHVSLFWYQQALGQGPEFLTYFQNEAQLDKSGLPSDRFFAERPEGSVSTLKIQRTQQEDSAVYLCASSLGSGRQFNQPQHFGDGTRLSIL.

V is TRBV12-3 or TRBV12-4 and J is TRBJ1-2, with unresolved D. The CDR3 length is 12 residues. V lost 3 bases, J lost 5 bases, and 7 bases lay in between. The CDR3 nucleotides are TGTGCCAGCAGTTTGTCGGAGTATGGCTACACCTTC. It encodes CASSLSEYGYTF.

This clone has only one observation. The chain joins TRBV5-5 to TRBJ1-6, with 9 bases lining up with TRBD1. This CDR3 is 13 amino acids long. Trimming removed 5 bases from V and 10 bases from J; junction bases left unmatched: 4. The V gene's germline CDR1 is SGHKS and CDR2 YYEKEE (reference sequence). The CDR3 loop is CASRDRGGSPLHF. CDR3 nucleotide sequence: TGTGCCAGCAGGGACAGGGGTGGGTCACCCCTCCACTTT.

This clone was detected only once. The genes are TRBV7-3 and TRBJ2-1, with 9 bases identical to TRBD1. The CDR3 is 14 amino acids. The V gene end was trimmed by 3 bases and the J gene end by 4 bases; junction bases not matched to a gene: 1. CDR1 SGHTA and CDR2 FQGTGA come from the germline V gene. This CDR3 reads CASSLTGGYNEQFF. The CDR3 DNA follows: TGTGCCAGCAGCTTGACAGGGGGTTACAATGAGCAGTTCTTC. Together with reference TRBV7-3 and TRBJ2-1, the CDR3 gives the full variable domain: GAGVSQTPSNKVTEKGKYVELRCDPISGHTALYWYRQSLGQGPEFLIYFQGTGAADDSGLPNDRFFAVRPEGSVSTLKIQRTERGDSAVYLCASSLTGGYNEQFFGPGTRLTVL.

The V and J genes are TRBV5-1 and TRBJ1-2; weak D call: TRBD1 (5 bases). V was pared by 1 base and J by 5 bases, with 15 bases between. The CDR3 totals 15 residues. Germline assignment: CDR1 SGHRS and CDR2 YFSETQ. CDR3 protein: CASSLSSGALYGYTF. DNA for the CDR3: TGCGCCAGCAGCTTGAGTTCTGGGGCCCTATATGGCTACACCTTC.

The CDR3 sequence is CASSLGVGNQPQHF. The CDR3 DNA sequence: TGTGCCAGCAGTCTAGGGGTTGGCAATCAGCCCCAGCATTTT. The V call is TRBV11-2, the J call TRBJ1-5, with TRBD1 as a possible D gene (5 bases). Per germline, CDR1 SGHAT and CDR2 FQNNGV. V was cut by 6 bases and J by 2 bases, with 11 bases left in between. The CDR3 covers 14 residues.

The chain recombines TRBV15 with TRBJ1-3; D uncertain. The V and J ends lost 6 bases and 4 bases respectively, with 19 bases between them. This CDR3 contains 16 residues. The germline V gene encodes CDR1 LNHNV and CDR2 YYDKDF (reference sequence). Here the CDR3 DNA reads TGTGCCACCAGTCGGCAGCCTTGGTCGGGGGGAAACACCATATATTTT. This sequence encodes CATSRQPWSGGNTIYF.

This chain links TRBV11-2 with TRBJ2-5; D perhaps matches TRBD2 (5 bases). This CDR3 has 15 residues. Germline V gene sequence: CDR1 SGHAT, CDR2 FQNNGV. V lost 5 bases to trimming and J lost 1 base, with 14 bases between them. CDR3 sequence reads: CASSLRFGVQETQYF. CDR3 in DNA: TGTGCCAGCAGCCTAAGATTCGGGGTCCAAGAGACCCAGTACTTC. The whole variable domain, filled in from reference TRBV11-2 and TRBJ2-5, reads EAGVAQSPRYKIIEKRQSVAFWCNPISGHATLYWYQQILGQGPKLLIQFQNNGVVDDSQLPKDRFSAERLKGVDSTLKIQPAKLEDSAVYLCASSLRFGVQETQYFGPGTRLLVL.

This rearrangement joins TRBV5-4 to TRBJ2-1; D remains unclear. Trimming pared 7 bases from V and 7 bases from J, leaving 9 bases between. The CDR3 contains 11 residues. The V gene's germline CDR1 is SGHNT and CDR2 YYREEE (reference sequence). CDR3: CASHQVNEQFF. In nucleotides, the CDR3 is TGTGCCAGCCACCAGGTGAATGAGCAGTTCTTC.

This clone showed up just once. The chain uses TRBV13 and TRBJ2-7; 12 nucleotides line up with TRBD2. Trimming cost V 6 bases and J 6 bases; bases outside gene matches: 6. The CDR3 consists of 14 residues. Germline V lookup: CDR1 PRHDT, CDR2 FYEKMQ (reference sequence). The chain's CDR3 is CASRLAGGRIEQYF. The CDR3 nucleotides read TGTGCCAGCAGACTAGCGGGGGGCCGTATCGAGCAGTACTTC.

This chain joins TRBV7-6 and TRBJ2-7; D perhaps matches TRBD2 (7 bases). Germline CDR1 SGHVS, CDR2 FNYEAQ. The CDR3 length is 16 residues. V shed 0 bases and J shed 6 bases, with 18 bases lying between them. CDR3 nucleotide sequence: TGTGCCAGCAGCTTAGCGGGCGCGGGGGCCGGCAGCGAGCAGTACTTC. It is translated as CASSLAGAGAGSEQYF.

V is TRBV7-2 and J is TRBJ2-1, with D perhaps TRBD1 (6 bases). This CDR3 is built from 14 residues. Trimming cost V 5 bases and J 6 bases, with 14 bases left between them. The germline CDR1 and CDR2 sequences are SGHTA and FQGNSA. The CDR3 loop reads CASSPLLGGNEQFF. The DNA of the CDR3 is TGTGCCAGCAGCCCGCTATTAGGGGGCAATGAGCAGTTCTTC. The entire variable domain, with the rest obtained from reference TRBV7-2 and TRBJ2-1, is as follows: GAGVSQSPSNKVTEKGKDVELRCDPISGHTALYWYRQSLGQGLEFLIYFQGNSAPDKSGLPSDRFSAERTGGSVSTLTIQRTQQEDSAVYLCASSPLLGGNEQFFGPGTRLTVL.

The chain links TRBV2 to TRBJ2-7; TRBD1 might be the D (5 bases). CDR1 is SNHLY and CDR2 is FYNNEI in the germline V gene. This CDR3 spans 13 amino acids. Between the trimmed V and J ends, which lost 8 bases and 5 bases, there was a span of 16 bases. Here the CDR3 reads CASGLREVNEQYF. CDR3 bases: TGTGCCAGCGGCCTCAGGGAAGTCAACGAGCAGTACTTC.

The chain links TRBV9 to TRBJ1-6, with no clear D. Per the germline V gene, CDR1 is SGDLS and CDR2 is YYNGEE. The V and J ends lost 3 bases and 7 bases respectively, with 5 bases between them. There are 12 residues in the CDR3. The chain's CDR3 is CASSGANSPLHF. The CDR3 DNA reads as TGTGCCAGCAGCGGAGCAAATTCACCCCTCCACTTT.